A single TCR beta chain is shown here with its context. Its specificity is unknown. Template switching (which added a universal primer site) was used, and cDNA carried unique molecular identifiers. TCRdb re-analysed the 5' RACE reads in MiXCR, keeping a single row per CDR3 protein. The sample carries a few hundred thousand distinct CDR3 sequences, 9% to 15% recorded once. The source of the sample is a study of identical twins. Study outcomes and limitations: Twins' surplus sharing was weaker for beta out-of-frame sequences.

Germline CDR1 reads KGHDR; CDR2 reads SFDVKD. The CDR3 length is 15 residues. The V segment lost 3 bases and the J segment 8 bases; nucleotides outside the gene matches: 4. Only healthy Caucasians were enrolled as donors. Separately, the same data were catalogued under a study of yellow fever vaccine responses in identical twins.

The source is a woman under 30 in good health. The sequenced sample was CD8+ T cells sorted from blood. The V gene is TRBV24-1, the J gene TRBJ2-1; 12 bases map to TRBD2. As DNA, the CDR3 is TGTGCCACCAGTGATCTACTAGCGGGAGGTCATGAGCAGTTCTTC. This sequence encodes CATSDLLAGGHEQFF.